This paragraph reports one TCR beta chain. Its antigen is undetermined. Sequence at one end of the junction differs from germline and may be a read error. Reverse transcription of roughly 470 ng total RNA with a constant-region primer produced TCR beta cDNA. It was through three nested multiplex PCR rounds of slightly modified ARM-PCR that TCR beta libraries arose. TRBV1-TRBV30 forward primers paired with a C-beta reverse primer drove the first two PCR rounds, about 11 cycles each. TCRdb used MiXCR to reprocess the multiplex PCR reads, holding one entry per CDR3 protein. The sample has more than 70,000 distinct CDR3 sequences; 60% to 75% are singletons. The data are from a study of tumor-infiltrating lymphocytes in primary liver carcinoma. Whole-study context: The tumors ranged from about 4 to 10 cm across and fell within stage T1-T3 N0M0. Study-level points and caveats: Only about 7-24% of top clones showed up in all five tumor regions.

This CDR3 is built from 14 residues. The V gene's germline CDR1 is MGHRA and CDR2 YSYEKL. Total RNA and DNA came together from approximately 20-30 mg of bulk tissue without cell sorting. Patients' primary liver carcinoma was surgically resected. Each tumor specimen held more than 85% viable tumor cells. The specimen was liver tumor tissue from sampling region 1. Subset described: tumor region T1, superior pole. The chain is built from TRBV4-1 and TRBJ1-1; D remains ambiguous. The sequence came from a man aged 35-49 years with primary liver carcinoma and hepatitis B virus infection. The CDR3 loop reads CASNSWLGNTEAFF. For the CDR3, the DNA is TGTGCCAGCAACAGTTGGTTAGGGAACACTGAAGCTTTCTTT.